Described below is a single T cell receptor (beta chain) sequence and its context. Its antigen is not identified. These data belong to a study of PD-1 blockade in classical Hodgkin lymphoma. Every patient had relapsed following autologous stem cell transplantation, and cohorts differed in brentuximab vedotin exposure. Patients showed best responses of complete response, partial response or progressive disease. Produced via immunoSEQ multiplex PCR; TCRdb's table is partial and in-frame only. This sample has 13,000 or so clones, with more than 85% found just once. The study, taken as a whole, reports: Complete responders' baseline diversity resembled that of newly diagnosed patients. Diversity in CD4+ TCRs, unlike that measured in CD8+ TCRs, had risen significantly by C4D1. Newly diagnosed patients had baseline TCR diversity that was reportedly lower than that of healthy donors.

The sequence was collected from a human donor with classical Hodgkin lymphoma. The sample here was peripheral blood mononuclear cells (PBMCs), taken at baseline.

CDR3 protein: CASSYTGGTEAFF. As DNA, the CDR3 is TGTGCCAGCAGTTACACAGGGGGTACTGAAGCTTTCTTT. The chain employs TRBV6-6 and TRBJ1-1, with TRBD1 identical over 8 bases. The V segment lost 2 bases and the J segment 5 bases; nucleotides outside the gene matches: 1. In germline, CDR1 is MNHNY, CDR2 SVGAGI (reference sequence). CDR3 length: 13 amino acids.